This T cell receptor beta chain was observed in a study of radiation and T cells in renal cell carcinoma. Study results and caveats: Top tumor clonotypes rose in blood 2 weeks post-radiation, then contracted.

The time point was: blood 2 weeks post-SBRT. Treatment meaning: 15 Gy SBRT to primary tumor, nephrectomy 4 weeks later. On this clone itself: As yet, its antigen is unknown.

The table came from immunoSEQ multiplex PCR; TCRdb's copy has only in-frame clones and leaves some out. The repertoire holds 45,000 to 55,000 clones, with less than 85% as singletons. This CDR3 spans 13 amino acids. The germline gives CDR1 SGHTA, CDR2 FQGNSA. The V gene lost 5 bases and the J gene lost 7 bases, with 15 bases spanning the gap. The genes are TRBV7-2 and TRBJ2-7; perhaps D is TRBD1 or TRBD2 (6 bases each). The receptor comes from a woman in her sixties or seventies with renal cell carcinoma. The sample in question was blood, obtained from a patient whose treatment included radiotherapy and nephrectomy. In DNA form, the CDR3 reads TGTGCCAGCAGCCCAGGGGACTGGGGGGAGCAGTACTTC. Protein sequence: CASSPGDWGEQYF.